These T cell receptor beta chains were read from a single sample in a study of CD8+CD57+ T cells in acquired aplastic anemia. TCRdb re-analysed the reads in MiXCR, keeping a single row per CDR3 protein. The sample has some 160,000 distinct CDR3 sequences, less than 60% seen once. Sample: sorted CD4+, CD8+, or CD8+CD57+ T cells (not recorded which) from PBMCs. These receptors originate from a human donor with aplastic anemia. The CDR3 runs from the conserved cysteine through the conserved F or W. D genes are given only for firm matches. Clone size is given for some rows only: seen once, a few or many times, or a class if the clone is expanded.

v_call: TRBV3-1
cdr3_length: 16
clone_size: -
j_call: TRBJ2-3
d_call: TRBD2
cdr3_aa: CASSPRTSGRTDTQYF
cdr3_nt: TGTGCCAGCAGCCCCAGGACTAGCGGCCGCACAGATACGCAGTATTTT

v_call: TRBV2
cdr3_length: 15
clone_size: -
j_call: TRBJ2-2
d_call: -
cdr3_aa: CARRDDTSNTGELFF
cdr3_nt: TGTGCCAGAAGAGACGACACGTCGAACACCGGGGAGCTGTTTTTT

v_call: TRBV2
cdr3_length: 12
clone_size: -
j_call: TRBJ2-1
d_call: -
cdr3_aa: CASSVGGNEQFF
cdr3_nt: TGTGCCAGCAGTGTAGGAGGCAATGAGCAGTTCTTC

v_call: TRBV7-3
cdr3_length: 15
clone_size: many
j_call: TRBJ2-1
d_call: -
cdr3_aa: CASSIDPSSYNEQFF
cdr3_nt: TGTGCCAGCAGCATCGACCCCAGCTCCTACAATGAGCAGTTCTTC

v_call: TRBV19
cdr3_length: 15
clone_size: -
j_call: TRBJ1-1
d_call: TRBD1
cdr3_aa: CASRPGQPVLSEAFF
cdr3_nt: TGTGCCAGTAGACCGGGACAGCCCGTTCTTAGTGAAGCTTTCTTT

v_call: TRBV10-3
cdr3_length: 17
clone_size: -
j_call: TRBJ2-2
d_call: -
cdr3_aa: CAISESVEEGSPGELFF
cdr3_nt: TGTGCCATCAGTGAGTCGGTCGAGGAAGGGTCCCCCGGGGAGCTGTTTTTT

v_call: TRBV7-2
cdr3_length: 13
clone_size: medium-sized
j_call: TRBJ1-1
d_call: -
cdr3_aa: CASSSQGYTEAFF
cdr3_nt: TGTGCCAGCAGCTCTCAGGGATACACTGAAGCTTTCTTT

v_call: TRBV24-1
cdr3_length: 13
clone_size: few
j_call: TRBJ2-3
d_call: -
cdr3_aa: CATAVLGTDTQYF
cdr3_nt: TGTGCCACGGCTGTTTTGGGCACAGATACGCAGTATTTT

v_call: TRBV10-3
cdr3_length: 13
clone_size: -
j_call: TRBJ1-2
d_call: TRBD1
cdr3_aa: CAIRGQVGDGYTF
cdr3_nt: TGTGCCATCAGAGGACAGGTTGGAGATGGCTACACCTTC

v_call: TRBV12-5
cdr3_length: 15
clone_size: -
j_call: TRBJ2-2
d_call: TRBD1
cdr3_aa: CASGLVQGASGELFF
cdr3_nt: TGTGCTAGTGGTTTGGTACAGGGGGCGAGCGGGGAGCTGTTTTTT

v_call: TRBV14
cdr3_length: 14
clone_size: once
j_call: TRBJ2-6
d_call: -
cdr3_aa: CASSPSSGANVLTF
cdr3_nt: TGTGCCAGCAGCCCCTCCTCTGGGGCCAACGTCCTGACTTTC

v_call: TRBV29-1
cdr3_length: 12
clone_size: few
j_call: TRBJ1-1
d_call: -
cdr3_aa: CSVSRENTEAFF
cdr3_nt: TGCAGCGTTTCCAGGGAGAACACTGAAGCTTTCTTT

v_call: TRBV10-3
cdr3_length: 13
clone_size: -
j_call: TRBJ2-7
d_call: -
cdr3_aa: CAISTRDRYEQYF
cdr3_nt: TGTGCCATCAGTACCAGGGATAGGTACGAGCAGTACTTC

v_call: TRBV27
cdr3_length: 17
clone_size: -
j_call: TRBJ1-5
d_call: TRBD1
cdr3_aa: CASSGAGQLYSNQPQHF
cdr3_nt: TGTGCCAGCAGTGGAGCGGGACAGTTATATAGCAATCAGCCCCAGCATTTT

v_call: TRBV10-2
cdr3_length: 14
clone_size: -
j_call: TRBJ2-7
d_call: TRBD2
cdr3_aa: CASRKELAASEQYF
cdr3_nt: TGCGCCAGCAGAAAGGAACTAGCGGCCTCCGAGCAGTACTTC

v_call: TRBV29-1
cdr3_length: 12
clone_size: many
j_call: TRBJ2-7
d_call: -
cdr3_aa: CSVVGSSYEQYF
cdr3_nt: TGCAGCGTTGTCGGGAGCTCCTACGAGCAGTACTTC

v_call: TRBV24-1
cdr3_length: 13
clone_size: -
j_call: TRBJ2-3
d_call: TRBD1
cdr3_aa: CATSKGAPDTQYF
cdr3_nt: TGTGCCACCAGTAAGGGGGCGCCGGATACGCAGTATTTT

v_call: TRBV9
cdr3_length: 13
clone_size: many
j_call: TRBJ1-1
d_call: -
cdr3_aa: CASSALLNTEAFF
cdr3_nt: TGTGCCAGCAGCGCGCTCTTGAACACTGAAGCTTTCTTT

v_call: TRBV15
cdr3_length: 14
clone_size: -
j_call: TRBJ1-6
d_call: -
cdr3_aa: CATSTVGLVSPLHF
cdr3_nt: TGTGCCACCAGCACGGTAGGGTTAGTGTCACCCCTCCACTTT

v_call: TRBV20-1
cdr3_length: 13
clone_size: many
j_call: TRBJ1-6
d_call: -
cdr3_aa: CSATRDPGLPLHF
cdr3_nt: TGCAGTGCTACCCGGGACCCCGGGCTTCCCCTCCACTTT

v_call: TRBV20-1
cdr3_length: 14
clone_size: -
j_call: TRBJ2-1
d_call: TRBD2
cdr3_aa: CSARTGGPGNEQFF
cdr3_nt: TGCAGTGCTAGAACGGGGGGGCCAGGGAATGAGCAGTTCTTC

v_call: TRBV28
cdr3_length: 15
clone_size: -
j_call: TRBJ2-1
d_call: TRBD2
cdr3_aa: CASSPASGGLDEQFF
cdr3_nt: TGTGCCAGCAGTCCCGCTAGCGGGGGGCTGGATGAGCAGTTCTTC

v_call: TRBV7-6
cdr3_length: 14
clone_size: -
j_call: TRBJ2-7
d_call: -
cdr3_aa: CASSLSGVASKQYF
cdr3_nt: TGTGCCAGCAGCTTATCCGGGGTAGCGTCCAAGCAGTACTTC

v_call: TRBV29-1
cdr3_length: 16
clone_size: -
j_call: TRBJ1-2
d_call: -
cdr3_aa: CSVEKRGRPANYGYTF
cdr3_nt: TGCAGCGTTGAAAAGAGAGGCAGACCAGCTAACTATGGCTACACCTTC

v_call: TRBV7-6
cdr3_length: 15
clone_size: -
j_call: TRBJ2-6
d_call: -
cdr3_aa: CASSLGGLGTNVLTF
cdr3_nt: TGTGCCAGCAGCCTGGGGGGGCTAGGGACCAACGTCCTGACTTTC

v_call: TRBV30
cdr3_length: 11
clone_size: few
j_call: TRBJ1-1
d_call: -
cdr3_aa: CAWSGIKQAFF
cdr3_nt: TGTGCCTGGAGTGGGATAAAGCAAGCTTTCTTT

v_call: TRBV20-1
cdr3_length: 14
clone_size: -
j_call: TRBJ2-3
d_call: -
cdr3_aa: CSARSGPSTDTQYF
cdr3_nt: TGCAGTGCTAGGAGCGGGCCTAGCACAGATACGCAGTATTTT

v_call: TRBV9
cdr3_length: 16
clone_size: many
j_call: TRBJ2-7
d_call: TRBD2
cdr3_aa: CASSEGRGGATYEQYF
cdr3_nt: TGTGCCAGCAGCGAGGGTCGGGGGGGCGCGACCTACGAGCAGTACTTC

v_call: TRBV2
cdr3_length: 12
clone_size: -
j_call: TRBJ2-5
d_call: TRBD2
cdr3_aa: CASMGGLAPWHF
cdr3_nt: TGTGCCAGCATGGGGGGACTAGCACCCTGGCACTTC

v_call: TRBV28
cdr3_length: 14
clone_size: -
j_call: TRBJ1-5
d_call: -
cdr3_aa: CASREDSSNQPQHF
cdr3_nt: TGTGCCAGCAGGGAGGACAGTAGCAATCAGCCCCAGCATTTT

v_call: TRBV19
cdr3_length: 14
clone_size: -
j_call: TRBJ1-6
d_call: -
cdr3_aa: CASKVTLYNSPLHF
cdr3_nt: TGTGCCAGTAAGGTGACGCTCTATAATTCACCCCTCCACTTT

v_call: TRBV7-9
cdr3_length: 12
clone_size: -
j_call: TRBJ1-3
d_call: -
cdr3_aa: CASSSTGNTIYF
cdr3_nt: TGTGCCAGCAGCTCGACTGGAAACACCATATATTTT

v_call: TRBV6-2/TRBV6-3
cdr3_length: 16
clone_size: many
j_call: TRBJ2-1
d_call: TRBD2
cdr3_aa: CASSYVAGVSYNEQFF
cdr3_nt: TGTGCCAGCAGTTACGTAGCGGGAGTTTCCTACAATGAGCAGTTCTTC

v_call: TRBV2
cdr3_length: 11
clone_size: -
j_call: TRBJ2-3
d_call: TRBD2
cdr3_aa: CALGGVDTQYF
cdr3_nt: TGTGCGCTCGGGGGGGTAGATACGCAGTATTTT

v_call: TRBV6-1
cdr3_length: 11
clone_size: -
j_call: TRBJ2-3
d_call: -
cdr3_aa: CASRGGDTQYF
cdr3_nt: TGTGCCAGCAGAGGGGGAGATACGCAGTATTTT

v_call: TRBV29-1
cdr3_length: 14
clone_size: -
j_call: TRBJ1-2
d_call: -
cdr3_aa: CSVEDGGEGKGYTF
cdr3_nt: TGCAGCGTTGAAGATGGAGGGGAGGGTAAGGGCTACACCTTC

v_call: TRBV2
cdr3_length: 14
clone_size: many
j_call: TRBJ1-1
d_call: -
cdr3_aa: CASSGRGRGTEAFF
cdr3_nt: TGTGCCAGCAGTGGCCGGGGTCGGGGCACTGAAGCTTTCTTT

v_call: TRBV5-1
cdr3_length: 14
clone_size: many
j_call: TRBJ2-7
d_call: -
cdr3_aa: CASSLERVTYEQYF
cdr3_nt: TGCGCCAGCAGCTTGGAAAGGGTTACCTACGAGCAGTACTTC

v_call: TRBV24-1
cdr3_length: 14
clone_size: many
j_call: TRBJ1-6
d_call: TRBD1
cdr3_aa: CATSDGTGVSPLHF
cdr3_nt: TGTGCCACCAGTGATGGGACAGGAGTCTCACCCCTCCACTTT

v_call: TRBV4-2
cdr3_length: 17
clone_size: many
j_call: TRBJ2-7
d_call: TRBD1
cdr3_aa: CASSQEETGTGNSEQYF
cdr3_nt: TGTGCCAGCAGCCAAGAAGAGACCGGGACAGGGAATTCCGAGCAGTACTTC

v_call: TRBV29-1
cdr3_length: 14
clone_size: -
j_call: TRBJ1-1
d_call: -
cdr3_aa: CSVDVYGGNTEAFF
cdr3_nt: TGCAGCGTTGACGTTTATGGGGGGAACACTGAAGCTTTCTTT

v_call: TRBV5-1
cdr3_length: 15
clone_size: many
j_call: TRBJ1-1
d_call: TRBD1
cdr3_aa: CASSLTGTENTEAFF
cdr3_nt: TGCGCCAGCAGCTTAACCGGGACAGAGAACACTGAAGCTTTCTTT

v_call: TRBV29-1
cdr3_length: 12
clone_size: many
j_call: TRBJ1-4
d_call: -
cdr3_aa: CSVEGGSEKLFF
cdr3_nt: TGCAGCGTCGAGGGGGGGAGTGAAAAACTGTTTTTT

v_call: TRBV5-4
cdr3_length: 15
clone_size: many
j_call: TRBJ1-1
d_call: -
cdr3_aa: CASRGRLASNTEAFF
cdr3_nt: TGTGCCAGCAGAGGCCGGTTAGCATCGAACACTGAAGCTTTCTTT

v_call: TRBV12-3/TRBV12-4
cdr3_length: 16
clone_size: -
j_call: TRBJ1-1
d_call: -
cdr3_aa: CASTLGDGYMNTEAFF
cdr3_nt: TGTGCCAGCACCCTGGGGGACGGTTACATGAACACTGAAGCTTTCTTT

v_call: TRBV24-1
cdr3_length: 13
clone_size: few
j_call: TRBJ1-2
d_call: -
cdr3_aa: CATRDSADYGYTF
cdr3_nt: TGTGCCACCAGGGACAGTGCCGACTATGGCTACACCTTC

v_call: TRBV19
cdr3_length: 14
clone_size: -
j_call: TRBJ2-5
d_call: TRBD1
cdr3_aa: CASSHRGYQETQYF
cdr3_nt: TGTGCCAGTAGTCACAGGGGGTATCAAGAGACCCAGTACTTC

v_call: TRBV20-1
cdr3_length: 14
clone_size: -
j_call: TRBJ2-3
d_call: -
cdr3_aa: CSARDRGSTDTQYF
cdr3_nt: TGCAGTGCTAGAGACCGGGGGAGCACAGATACGCAGTATTTT

v_call: TRBV5-1
cdr3_length: 14
clone_size: many
j_call: TRBJ1-5
d_call: -
cdr3_aa: CASSLAQGGQPQHF
cdr3_nt: TGCGCCAGCAGCTTGGCCCAGGGAGGCCAGCCCCAGCATTTT

v_call: TRBV6-4
cdr3_length: 14
clone_size: -
j_call: TRBJ2-1
d_call: TRBD2
cdr3_aa: CASSERVGGRRLFF
cdr3_nt: TGTGCCAGCAGTGAGAGGGTGGGCGGGAGGAGGCTGTTCTTC

v_call: TRBV7-2
cdr3_length: 14
clone_size: once
j_call: TRBJ2-6
d_call: -
cdr3_aa: CASSLVLRANVLTF
cdr3_nt: TGTGCCAGCAGCTTGGTCTTGCGGGCCAACGTCCTGACTTTC

v_call: TRBV7-9
cdr3_length: 15
clone_size: -
j_call: TRBJ2-5
d_call: -
cdr3_aa: CASSPRTGFVETQYF
cdr3_nt: TGTGCCAGCAGCCCGAGGACCGGATTTGTGGAGACCCAGTACTTC

v_call: TRBV9
cdr3_length: 16
clone_size: -
j_call: TRBJ2-2
d_call: -
cdr3_aa: CASSPNRVGGTGGLFF
cdr3_nt: TGTGCCAGCAGCCCCAACAGGGTAGGGGGCACCGGGGGGCTGTTTTTT